This passage covers 32 T cell receptor beta chains from one sample sequenced in a study of early T cells in non-severe SARS-CoV-2 infection. TCRdb reprocessed the 5' RACE reads via MiXCR and lists one record per CDR3 protein. The sample lists about 34,000 distinct CDR3 sequences; more than 5% were seen once. Sequencing used whole blood. The source is an adult who was a healthcare worker with PCR-confirmed SARS-CoV-2 infection or an uninfected control (not recorded which).

The V and J genes are TRBV7-2 and TRBJ1-1, with D perhaps matching TRBD1 (6 bases). V was cut by 3 bases and J by 4 bases, with 33 bases left in between. The CDR3 is 21 amino acids. Germline CDR1 and CDR2: SGHTA and FQGNSA. The CDR3: CASSLHSYFGLPGAPPTEAFF. The CDR3, as DNA: TGTGCCAGCAGCTTGCACTCTTACTTCGGTCTTCCGGGGGCGCCTCCCACTGAAGCTTTCTTT.

This clonotype turned up a few times. This chain links TRBV12-5 with TRBJ2-3; D call uncertain. Germline V CDR1 and CDR2: LGHNT, FRNRAP. The CDR3 has 12 residues. Between the trimmed V and J ends, which lost 6 bases and 0 bases, there was a span of 4 bases. CDR3 protein: CASGPSTDTQYF. CDR3 nucleotide sequence: TGTGCTAGTGGCCCTAGCACAGATACGCAGTATTTT.

The chain is built from TRBV20-1 and TRBJ1-2, with D uncertain. This CDR3 is built from 15 residues. The V end lost 0 bases, the J end lost 5 bases, and 16 bases lay between the germline ends. Germline lookup yields CDR1 DFQATT and CDR2 SNEGSKA (reference sequence). The DNA of the CDR3 is TGCAGTGCTAGAGATCCGGATGTCGAAGCTTATGGCTACACCTTC. It is translated as CSARDPDVEAYGYTF.

The chain employs TRBV11-2 and TRBJ2-5, with 10 bases that match TRBD2. V gave up 4 bases and J gave up 5 bases; unmatched junction bases: 4. CDR1 is SGHAT, CDR2 FQNNGV, per germline. This CDR3 is 14 amino acids long. The CDR3 protein is CASSSLAGVETQYF. In DNA form, the CDR3 reads TGTGCCAGCAGCTCTCTAGCGGGGGTCGAGACCCAGTACTTC.

This clonotype occurred many times. The chain joins TRBV24-1 to TRBJ2-1; 7 bases map to TRBD1. The trim removed 0 bases at V and 6 bases at J, leaving 1 base unmatched. The CDR3 runs to 14 residues. CDR1 and CDR2 (germline): KGHDR, SFDVKD. CDR3 protein: CATSDLTGVNEQFF. CDR3 nucleotides: TGTGCCACCAGTGATTTGACAGGGGTCAATGAGCAGTTCTTC.

This clonotype was seen at least ten times. The rearrangement joins TRBV5-5 to TRBJ1-1; D unclear. Trimming left V 0 bases short and J 4 bases short, with 4 bases between. The CDR3 has 12 residues. Germline CDR1 reads SGHKS; CDR2 reads YYEKEE (reference sequence). CDR3 sequence reads: CASSLGSTEAFF. The CDR3, as DNA: TGTGCCAGCAGCTTGGGGTCCACTGAAGCTTTCTTT.

V is TRBV24-1 and J is TRBJ2-7; D gene unclear. Germline CDR1 reads KGHDR; CDR2 reads SFDVKD. CDR3 size: 11 residues. V gave up 2 bases and J gave up 2 bases, with 0 bases separating them. The CDR3 here is CATSDSYEQYF. In DNA form, the CDR3 reads TGTGCCACCAGTGATTCCTACGAGCAGTACTTC.

This clonotype was counted only a few times. CDR3: CASSYARLNTEAFF. Here the CDR3 DNA reads TGTGCCAGCAGTTATGCCAGACTGAACACTGAAGCTTTCTTT. The rearrangement uses TRBV6-2 or TRBV6-3 and TRBJ1-1; the D is unclear. With 3 bases removed from V and 0 bases from J, the gap between germline ends came to 8 bases. The germline gives CDR1 MNHEY, CDR2 SVGEGT. This CDR3 has 14 amino acids.

V and J are TRBV7-9 and TRBJ1-2, with 7 bases identical to TRBD1. CDR3 length equals 13 residues. Germline CDR1 and CDR2: SEHNR and FQNEAQ (reference sequence). Trimming at V came to 3 bases and at J to 4 bases, leaving 2 bases not matched to a gene. Written as DNA, the CDR3 is TGTGCCAGCAGCTTGACAGGGACCTATGGCTACACCTTC. It specifies CASSLTGTYGYTF.

This clonotype was counted many times. The chain employs TRBV2 and TRBJ2-1; D is perhaps TRBD1 or TRBD2 (6 bases each). The CDR3 has 15 residues. Germline CDR1 and CDR2: SNHLY and FYNNEI. V lost 5 bases and J lost 1, with 12 bases in between. This CDR3 reads CASSLGGRSYNEQFF. The CDR3 DNA is TGTGCCAGCAGTCTAGGGGGGCGTTCCTACAATGAGCAGTTCTTC.

This rearrangement joins TRBV7-3 to TRBJ2-6; D is unresolved. The germline V gene has CDR1 SGHTA and CDR2 FQGTGA. The CDR3 sequence is 14 residues long. The V end was cut by 8 bases, the J end by 2 bases, with 10 bases between. The CDR3 nucleotides are TGTGCCAGCGCGGAAGGCGCTGGGGCCAACGTCCTGACTTTC. Translation: CASAEGAGANVLTF.

This clonotype was seen repeatedly, ten times or more. The gene calls are TRBV3-1 and TRBJ1-4; 8 bases map to TRBD1. Germline V CDR1 and CDR2: LGHDT, YNNKEL (reference sequence). The CDR3 has 15 residues. V shed 3 bases and J 4 bases; nucleotides not matched to a gene: 4. The CDR3 loop reads CASSQGQVDNEKLFF. As DNA, the CDR3 is TGTGCCAGCAGCCAGGGACAGGTCGATAATGAAAAACTGTTTTTT.

This clonotype was seen ten or more times. The rearrangement uses TRBV27 and TRBJ1-1, with 9 bases fitting TRBD1. The CDR3 totals 14 residues. Unmatched junction bases numbered 8, after V lost 7 bases and J lost 5 bases. Germline values: CDR1 MNHEY, CDR2 SMNVEV (reference sequence). The CDR3 coding sequence is TGTGCCAGCAAGGGACAGGGAGGTGAGACTGAAGCTTTCTTT. It specifies CASKGQGGETEAFF.

V gene TRBV10-3 combines with J gene TRBJ2-7; D is unresolved. The V end lost 3 bases, the J end lost 5 bases, and 11 bases lay between the germline ends. CDR3 size: 13 residues. Germline lookup yields CDR1 ENHRY and CDR2 SYGVKD. The CDR3 coding sequence is TGTGCCATCAGTGACGTGCAGTCCCACGAGCAGTACTTC. As protein: CAISDVQSHEQYF.

The gene calls are TRBV6-6 and TRBJ1-5; D possibly corresponds to TRBD1 (5 bases). The V end lost 5 bases, the J end lost 7 bases, and 15 bases lay between the germline ends. Germline V gives CDR1 MNHNY, CDR2 SVGAGI (reference sequence). There are 14 residues in the CDR3. The CDR3 bases are TGTGCCAGCAGTGGGCAGGGAGTAGTCCAGCCCCAGCATTTT. Its translation is CASSGQGVVQPQHF.

This clonotype was seen repeatedly, ten times or more. The CDR3 protein is CSSQPTGGSPLYNEQFF. CDR3 DNA sequence: TGCAGCTCTCAGCCGACAGGGGGCTCCCCTCTGTACAATGAGCAGTTCTTC. The chain is built from TRBV29-1 and TRBJ2-1; 10 positions match TRBD1. Per germline, CDR1 SQVTM and CDR2 ANQGSEA. This CDR3 has 17 residues. Losses at the gene ends were 8 bases for V and 4 bases for J; bases not matched to a gene: 17.

This clonotype was detected only a few times. This sequence joins TRBV11-2 and TRBJ2-5; D is perhaps TRBD2 (6 bases). The germline V gene has CDR1 SGHAT and CDR2 FQNNGV. The CDR3 sequence is 14 residues long. V was clipped by 4 bases and J by 4 bases, with 13 bases between them. This chain's CDR3 is CASSSRRVRETQYF. CDR3 nucleotides: TGTGCCAGCAGCTCCCGGAGGGTACGAGAGACCCAGTACTTC.

The V gene is TRBV6-4, the J gene TRBJ2-3, with TRBD2 matching 9 bases. Unmatched junction bases numbered 6, after V lost 6 bases and J lost 2 bases. The CDR3 spans 15 residues. Germline V gene data show CDR1 as MRHNA and CDR2 as SNTAGT. The CDR3 sequence is CASRDLAGLTDTQYF. CDR3 sequence (DNA): TGTGCCAGCAGAGATCTAGCGGGGCTCACAGATACGCAGTATTTT.

This clonotype has ten or more counts. The chain couples TRBV12-3 or TRBV12-4 to TRBJ1-6; TRBD1 is a possible D gene (6 bases). V lost 6 bases, J lost 7 bases, and 13 bases lay in between. The CDR3 spans 14 residues. CDR3 DNA sequence: TGTGCCAGCAGCTTCGGGAGGGGGAATTCACCCCTCCACTTT. Translated, it gives CASSFGRGNSPLHF.

This sequence joins TRBV7-8 and TRBJ2-5, with TRBD2 matching over 12 bases. The CDR3 spans 17 residues. The junction had 9 bases not matched to a gene; V was cut back by 2 bases and J by 5 bases. The germline V gene has CDR1 SGHVS and CDR2 FQNEAQ. CDR3 amino acids: CASSLRLAGEIWETQYF. The CDR3 nucleotides read TGTGCCAGCAGCTTAAGACTAGCGGGGGAGATTTGGGAGACCCAGTACTTC.

This clonotype was seen repeatedly, ten times or more. The J gene is TRBJ2-7, the V gene TRBV7-2; D is perhaps TRBD1 (6 bases). The CDR3 extends over 15 amino acids. Trimming pared 5 bases from V and 0 bases from J, leaving 14 bases between. Per germline, CDR1 SGHTA and CDR2 FQGNSA. CDR3 nucleotides: TGTGCCAGCAGCCCCGGGACATTGAGCTCCTACGAGCAGTACTTC. Amino acids: CASSPGTLSSYEQYF.

In this sample, this clonotype turned up many times. The gene calls are TRBV5-1 and TRBJ1-6; a weak D match, TRBD1 (5 bases). This CDR3 contains 14 residues. Germline assignment: CDR1 SGHRS and CDR2 YFSETQ. V was shortened by 1 base and J by 7 bases, with 9 bases between the two germline ends. This chain's CDR3 is CASSLMAGNSPLHF. The CDR3 DNA follows: TGCGCCAGCAGCTTGATGGCAGGGAATTCACCCCTCCACTTT.

This clonotype came up many times. This chain connects TRBV12-3 or TRBV12-4 to TRBJ1-2; 8 bases match TRBD1. The CDR3 sequence is 14 residues long. J gave up 2 bases and V 7 bases, and 6 bases lay outside the gene matches. The CDR3 sequence is CASTLGQGNYGYTF. The CDR3 nucleotides read TGTGCCAGCACCCTTGGACAGGGCAACTATGGCTACACCTTC.

The chain joins TRBV13 to TRBJ2-1; 15 bases fit TRBD2. Germline CDR1 and CDR2: PRHDT and FYEKMQ (reference sequence). CDR3 length: 17 amino acids. The V gene end was trimmed by 5 bases and the J gene end by 4 bases; junction bases not matched to a gene: 6. The CDR3: CASSDTGLAGGYNEQFF. CDR3 sequence (DNA): TGTGCCAGCAGCGACACGGGACTAGCGGGGGGTTACAATGAGCAGTTCTTC. The full variable domain, completed using reference TRBV13 and TRBJ2-1, is AAGVIQSPRHLIKEKRETATLKCYPIPRHDTVYWYQQGPGQDPQFLISFYEKMQSDKGSIPDRFSAQQFSDYHSELNMSSLELGDSALYFCASSDTGLAGGYNEQFFGPGTRLTVL.

The chain carries TRBV12-3 or TRBV12-4 and TRBJ1-6, with 9 positions matching TRBD1. J gave up 9 bases and V 4 bases, and 10 bases lay outside the gene matches. This CDR3 is built from 16 residues. This CDR3 is CASSSRPGQGTSPLHF. The CDR3 DNA follows: TGTGCCAGCAGTTCACGTCCGGGACAGGGCACTTCACCCCTCCACTTT.

Within the sample, this clonotype is medium-sized. V gene TRBV7-6 combines with J gene TRBJ2-3, with TRBD2 as a possible D gene (5 bases). The CDR3 contains 17 residues. Germline V CDR1 and CDR2: SGHVS, FNYEAQ. V was shortened by 1 base and J by 1 base, with 15 bases between the two germline ends. CDR3 coding DNA: TGTGCCAGCAGCTTAGGGAGGACGGTTATTCGCACAGATACGCAGTATTTT. Residues: CASSLGRTVIRTDTQYF.

This clonotype appeared many times. The chain recombines TRBV7-9 with TRBJ1-6, with D possibly being TRBD1 (5 bases). The V end was cut by 1 base, the J end by 4 bases, with 14 bases between. This CDR3 comprises 17 residues. The germline gives CDR1 SEHNR, CDR2 FQNEAQ (reference sequence). The DNA for the CDR3 is TGTGCCAGCAGCTTAGTTCCGGGGCCACGATATAATTCACCCCTCCACTTT. Amino acids: CASSLVPGPRYNSPLHF.

This clonotype occurred many times. The chain recombines TRBV27 with TRBJ2-4; D is perhaps TRBD1 (6 bases). V lost 4 bases, J lost 3 bases, and 19 bases lay in between. The CDR3 runs 17 residues. The germline V gene encodes CDR1 MNHEY and CDR2 SMNVEV (reference sequence). The CDR3 region has the DNA TGTGCCAGCAGTTCCCTCGGGATACAGGGTGTCAAAAACATTCAGTACTTC. It translates to CASSSLGIQGVKNIQYF.

The genes are TRBV30 and TRBJ1-4, with unresolved D. V lost 0 bases and J lost 10, with 9 bases in between. Germline lookup yields CDR1 GTSNPN and CDR2 SVGIG (reference sequence). CDR3 length: 12 residues. The CDR3 nucleotides read TGTGCCTGGAGTGTAGCAGTCGGAAAACTGTTTTTT. It encodes CAWSVAVGKLFF.

This clonotype was counted ten times or more. The rearrangement links TRBV10-3 to TRBJ2-1, with TRBD1 identical over 8 bases. The CDR3 sequence is 16 residues long. CDR1 ENHRY and CDR2 SYGVKD come from the germline V gene. V was clipped by 2 bases and J by 2 bases; unmatched bases: 5. The CDR3 sequence is CAISEPDRVAYNEQFF. DNA of the CDR3: TGTGCCATCAGTGAGCCGGACAGGGTGGCCTACAATGAGCAGTTCTTC.

This clonotype came up many times. The chain joins TRBV6-5 to TRBJ2-1; D might be TRBD1 (5 bases). V lost 2 bases and J lost 5, with 16 bases in between. Germline loops: CDR1 MNHEY, CDR2 SVGAGI. The CDR3 covers 16 residues. The CDR3 region has the DNA TGTGCCAGCAGTTACCTAGGAAGGGGTGGGCACAATGAGCAGTTCTTC. Translation: CASSYLGRGGHNEQFF.

This chain joins TRBV29-1 and TRBJ2-2; 7 bases align to TRBD1. CDR1 is SQVTM and CDR2 is ANQGSEA in the germline V gene. J lost 7 bases, V lost 5 bases, and 1 base had no gene match. The length of the CDR3 is 11 residues. CDR3 coding DNA: TGCAGCGTTCACAGGGGCGGGGAGCTGTTTTTT. This sequence encodes CSVHRGGELFF.